Given below is one T cell receptor beta chain in context. Repertoires were generated with immunoSEQ multiplex PCR, while TCRdb's copy carries only in-frame clones and drops some. The data contain around 110,000 clones, roughly 85% of them singletons. This CDR3 is 14 amino acids long. Germline assignment: CDR1 SGHRS and CDR2 YFSETQ. Trimming took 4 bases from V and 7 from J; bases not matched to a gene: 4. These data are taken from a study of blood T cell repertoires in COVID-19. On the study more broadly: Spain, Italy and the United States supplied samples that represented acute and convalescent COVID-19.

The sequenced sample was peripheral blood. The clonotype was recovered from a man aged 25 to 40 with acute or convalescent COVID-19. The genes are TRBV5-1 and TRBJ2-2; TRBD1 aligns across 10 bases. The CDR3 region is CASSRTGGHGELFF. The CDR3 nucleotides read TGCGCCAGCAGCCGGACAGGGGGTCACGGGGAGCTGTTTTTT.